The 8 T cell receptor beta chains below all came from one sample that was sequenced in a study of blood T cell repertoires in COVID-19. This table comes from immunoSEQ multiplex PCR, and its TCRdb copy is limited to in-frame clones, with some not included. The sample holds roughly 190,000 clones, about 89% seen once. The sequenced material came from peripheral blood. The receptor source for this set is a man between 65 and 79 years old with acute or convalescent COVID-19.

The chain is built from TRBV6-5 and TRBJ2-5; tentatively, D is TRBD2 (5 bases). Germline V gene data show CDR1 as MNHEY and CDR2 as SVGAGI. The CDR3 contains 13 residues. V was trimmed by 6 bases and J by 1 base, leaving 9 bases between them. The CDR3 DNA follows: TGTGCCAGCAGGCGGGTGCCCCAAGAGACCCAGTACTTC. Translation: CASRRVPQETQYF.

The rearrangement uses TRBV5-1 and TRBJ2-7; 9 bases map to TRBD1. The length of the CDR3 is 17 residues. The ends lost 2 bases at V and 2 bases at J; junction bases unmatched: 11. Germline V lookup: CDR1 SGHRS, CDR2 YFSETQ. CDR3 amino acids: CASSFSPPGQGTYEQYF. Written as DNA, the CDR3 is TGCGCCAGCAGCTTTTCCCCCCCTGGACAGGGGACCTACGAGCAGTACTTC.

The J gene is TRBJ1-1, the V gene TRBV25-1; 8 bases match TRBD1. CDR3 length: 15 amino acids. Germline CDR1 MGHDK, CDR2 SYGVNS. V trimming: 4 bases; J trimming: 1 base; junction bases outside the gene matches: 5. Here the CDR3 DNA reads TGTGCCAGCAGTGGGACAGGGTGGGAGAACACTGAAGCTTTCTTT. Its protein product is CASSGTGWENTEAFF.

This clone was counted a few times. This chain joins TRBV4-2 and TRBJ1-1; D is ambiguous. CDR1 is LGHNA, CDR2 YNFKEQ, per germline. CDR3 length: 14 amino acids. V shed 0 bases and J shed 5 bases, with 10 bases lying between them. CDR3 bases: TGTGCCAGCAGCCAAGATGGCAGGTGGACTGAAGCTTTCTTT. It is translated as CASSQDGRWTEAFF.

V and J are TRBV2 and TRBJ1-2; 7 bases agree with TRBD1. CDR3 size: 14 residues. Germline V gene sequence: CDR1 SNHLY, CDR2 FYNNEI. V was clipped by 6 bases and J by 0 bases; unmatched bases: 4. The DNA for the CDR3 is TGTGCCAGCAGCACACAGGGGTCTAACTATGGCTACACCTTC. Its protein product is CASSTQGSNYGYTF.

V is TRBV5-1 and J is TRBJ2-1; 16 bases agree with TRBD2. The J segment lost 7 bases and the V segment lost 4 bases, leaving 11 bases of the junction unmatched. Per the germline V gene, CDR1 is SGHRS and CDR2 is YFSETQ. The CDR3 runs to 18 residues. CDR3 loop: CASSQGTSGRARENEQFF. The CDR3 nucleotides are TGCGCCAGCAGCCAAGGGACTAGCGGGAGGGCCCGGGAGAATGAGCAGTTCTTC.

The V gene is TRBV7-3, the J gene TRBJ1-2; 9 bases match TRBD1. Germline loops: CDR1 SGHTA, CDR2 FQGTGA. The CDR3 extends over 13 amino acids. V dropped 5 bases and J dropped 8; count of bases not matched to a gene: 6. CDR3 sequence reads: CASSRTGDFGYTF. The CDR3 DNA is TGTGCCAGCAGCCGGACAGGGGATTTCGGCTACACCTTC.

The J gene is TRBJ2-1, the V gene TRBV4-1; 9 nucleotides line up with TRBD2. Germline V gene data show CDR1 as MGHRA and CDR2 as YSYEKL. V shed 1 base and J 3 bases; nucleotides not matched to a gene: 4. The CDR3 contains 16 residues. The chain's CDR3 is CASSQAAGGLYNEQFF. The CDR3 DNA is TGCGCCAGCAGCCAAGCTGCGGGGGGGCTCTACAATGAGCAGTTCTTC.